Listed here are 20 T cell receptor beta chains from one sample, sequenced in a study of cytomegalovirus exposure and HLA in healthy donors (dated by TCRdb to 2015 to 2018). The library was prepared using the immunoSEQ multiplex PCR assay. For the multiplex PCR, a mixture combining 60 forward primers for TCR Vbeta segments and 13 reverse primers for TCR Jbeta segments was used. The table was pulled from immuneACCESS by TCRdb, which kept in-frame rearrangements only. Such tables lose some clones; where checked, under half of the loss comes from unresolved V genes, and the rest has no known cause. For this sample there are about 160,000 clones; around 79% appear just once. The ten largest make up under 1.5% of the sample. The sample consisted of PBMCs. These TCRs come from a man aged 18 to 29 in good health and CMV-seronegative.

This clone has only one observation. The CDR3, as DNA: TGTGCCAGCAGCTTCGACAGGAACACCGGGGAGCTGTTTTTT. Amino acids: CASSFDRNTGELFF. This sequence joins TRBV13 and TRBJ2-2; perhaps TRBD1 as D (5 bases). Trimming pared 3 bases from V and 1 base from J, leaving 6 bases between. The CDR3 has 14 amino acids. The germline V gene encodes CDR1 PRHDT and CDR2 FYEKMQ (reference sequence). The full variable domain, its missing parts supplied by reference TRBV13 and TRBJ2-2, is AAGVIQSPRHLIKEKRETATLKCYPIPRHDTVYWYQQGPGQDPQFLISFYEKMQSDKGSIPDRFSAQQFSDYHSELNMSSLELGDSALYFCASSFDRNTGELFFGEGSRLTVL.

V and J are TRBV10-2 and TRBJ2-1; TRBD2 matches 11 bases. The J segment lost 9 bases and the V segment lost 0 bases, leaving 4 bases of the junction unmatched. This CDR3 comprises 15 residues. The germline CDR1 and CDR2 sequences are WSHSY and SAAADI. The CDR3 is CASSESLAGVVEQFF. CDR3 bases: TGCGCCAGCAGTGAGTCACTAGCGGGAGTGGTTGAGCAGTTCTTC.

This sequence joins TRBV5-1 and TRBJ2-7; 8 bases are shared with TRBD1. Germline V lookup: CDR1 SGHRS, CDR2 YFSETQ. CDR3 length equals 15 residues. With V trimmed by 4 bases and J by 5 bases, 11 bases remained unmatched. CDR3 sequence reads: CASSRNTDRGHEQYF. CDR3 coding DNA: TGCGCCAGCAGCCGAAACACTGACAGGGGACACGAGCAGTACTTC.

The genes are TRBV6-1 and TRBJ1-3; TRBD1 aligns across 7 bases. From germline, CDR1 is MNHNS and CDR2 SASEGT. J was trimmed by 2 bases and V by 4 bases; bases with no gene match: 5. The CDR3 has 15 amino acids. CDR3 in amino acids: CASSAQGFTGNTIYF. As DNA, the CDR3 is TGTGCCAGCAGTGCACAGGGGTTTACTGGAAACACCATATATTTT.

CDR3 region: CASSPRGEQYF. DNA of the CDR3: TGTGCCAGCAGTCCCCGGGGGGAGCAGTACTTC. The gene calls are TRBV28 and TRBJ2-7; possible D gene TRBD2, 6 bases. This CDR3 spans 11 amino acids. V lost 5 bases and J 7 bases, leaving 9 bases between the germline ends. CDR1 and CDR2 (germline): MDHEN, SYDVKM.

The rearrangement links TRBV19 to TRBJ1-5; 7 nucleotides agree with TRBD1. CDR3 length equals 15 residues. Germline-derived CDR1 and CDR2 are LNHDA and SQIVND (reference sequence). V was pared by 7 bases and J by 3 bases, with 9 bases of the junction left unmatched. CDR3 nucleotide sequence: TGTGCCAGTAATCGCCAGACAGGGAACAATCAGCCCCAGCATTTT. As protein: CASNRQTGNNQPQHF.

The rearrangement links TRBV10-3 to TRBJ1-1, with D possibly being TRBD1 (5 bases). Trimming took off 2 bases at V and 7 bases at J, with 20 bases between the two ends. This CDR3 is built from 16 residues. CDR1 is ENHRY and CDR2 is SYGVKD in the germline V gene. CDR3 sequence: CAISETETGGSGEAFF. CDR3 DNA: TGTGCCATCAGTGAGACCGAGACCGGGGGGAGCGGTGAAGCTTTCTTT.

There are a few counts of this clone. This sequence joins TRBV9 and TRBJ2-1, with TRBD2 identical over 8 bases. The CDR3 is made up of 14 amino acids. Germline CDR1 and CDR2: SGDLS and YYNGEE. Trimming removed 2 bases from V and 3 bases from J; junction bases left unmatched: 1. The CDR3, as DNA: TGTGCCAGCAGCGTCGGGACTAGCTACAATGAGCAGTTCTTC. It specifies CASSVGTSYNEQFF.

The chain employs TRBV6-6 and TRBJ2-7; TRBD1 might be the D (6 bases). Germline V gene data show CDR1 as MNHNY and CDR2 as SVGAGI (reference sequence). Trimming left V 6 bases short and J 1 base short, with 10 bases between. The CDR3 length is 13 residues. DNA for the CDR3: TGTGCCAGCAGAGCAGGGGCGTCCTACGAGCAGTACTTC. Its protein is CASRAGASYEQYF.

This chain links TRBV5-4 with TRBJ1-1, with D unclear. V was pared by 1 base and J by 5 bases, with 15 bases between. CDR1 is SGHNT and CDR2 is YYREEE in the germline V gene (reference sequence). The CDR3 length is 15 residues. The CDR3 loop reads CASSLNSRLGTEAFF. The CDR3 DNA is TGTGCCAGCAGCTTGAACTCGAGGTTGGGTACTGAAGCTTTCTTT.

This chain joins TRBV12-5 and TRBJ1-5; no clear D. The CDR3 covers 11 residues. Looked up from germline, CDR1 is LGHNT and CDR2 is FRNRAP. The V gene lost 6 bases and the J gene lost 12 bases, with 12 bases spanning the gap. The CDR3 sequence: CASGRPGSQHF. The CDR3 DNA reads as TGTGCTAGTGGGAGGCCGGGTAGCCAGCATTTT.

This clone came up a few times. The CDR3 loop reads CASGGVTEAFF. The CDR3 coding sequence is TGTGCCAGCGGGGGGGTCACTGAAGCTTTCTTT. The chain couples TRBV25-1 to TRBJ1-1; the D gene is possibly TRBD1 (5 bases). This CDR3 is 11 amino acids long. V was pared by 8 bases and J by 4 bases, with 8 bases between. Germline CDR1 reads MGHDK; CDR2 reads SYGVNS.

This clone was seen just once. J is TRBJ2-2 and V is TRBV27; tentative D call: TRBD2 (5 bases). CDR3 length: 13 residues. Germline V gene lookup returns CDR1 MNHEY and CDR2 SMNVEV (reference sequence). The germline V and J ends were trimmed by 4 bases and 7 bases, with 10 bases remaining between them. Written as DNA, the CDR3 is TGTGCCAGCAGTTGGGGAGAGGGCGGGGAGCTGTTTTTT. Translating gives CASSWGEGGELFF.

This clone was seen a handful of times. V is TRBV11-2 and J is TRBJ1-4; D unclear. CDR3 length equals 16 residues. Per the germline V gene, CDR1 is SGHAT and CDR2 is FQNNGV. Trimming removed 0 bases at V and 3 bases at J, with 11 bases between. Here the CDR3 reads CASSLDPAGPNEKLFF. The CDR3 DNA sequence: TGTGCCAGCAGCTTAGATCCGGCAGGCCCTAATGAAAAACTGTTTTTT.

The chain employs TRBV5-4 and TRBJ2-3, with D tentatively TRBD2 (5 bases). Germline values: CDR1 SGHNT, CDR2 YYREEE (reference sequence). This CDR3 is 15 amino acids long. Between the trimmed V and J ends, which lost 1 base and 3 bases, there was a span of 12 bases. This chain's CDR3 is CASSLMGGRTDTQYF. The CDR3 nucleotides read TGTGCCAGCAGCTTGATGGGCGGGCGAACAGATACGCAGTATTTT.

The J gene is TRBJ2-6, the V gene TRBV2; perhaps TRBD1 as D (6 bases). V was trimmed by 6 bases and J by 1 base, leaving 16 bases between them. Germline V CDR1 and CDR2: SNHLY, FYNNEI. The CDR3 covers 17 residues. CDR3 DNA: TGTGCCAGCAGGGGGGCCCAGGGCGGTTCTGGGGCCAACGTCCTGACTTTC. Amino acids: CASRGAQGGSGANVLTF. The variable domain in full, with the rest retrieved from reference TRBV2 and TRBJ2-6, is EPEVTQTPSHQVTQMGQEVILRCVPISNHLYFYWYRQILGQKVEFLVSFYNNEISEKSEIFDDQFSVERPDGSNFTLKIRSTKLEDSAMYFCASRGAQGGSGANVLTFGAGSRLTVL.

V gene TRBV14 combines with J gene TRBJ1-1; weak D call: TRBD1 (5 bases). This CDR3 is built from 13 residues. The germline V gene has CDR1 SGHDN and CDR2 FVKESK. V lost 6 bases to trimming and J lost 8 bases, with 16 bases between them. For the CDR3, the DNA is TGTGCCAGCAGTCCCGGAGGGGCCCGAGAAGCTTTCTTT. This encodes CASSPGGAREAFF.

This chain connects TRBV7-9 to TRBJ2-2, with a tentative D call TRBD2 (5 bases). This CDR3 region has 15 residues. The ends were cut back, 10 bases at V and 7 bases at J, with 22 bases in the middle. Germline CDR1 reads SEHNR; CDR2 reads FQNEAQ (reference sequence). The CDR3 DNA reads TGTGCCAACCCGAAAGGTGGAGGTAACGACGGGGAGCTGTTTTTT. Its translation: CANPKGGGNDGELFF.

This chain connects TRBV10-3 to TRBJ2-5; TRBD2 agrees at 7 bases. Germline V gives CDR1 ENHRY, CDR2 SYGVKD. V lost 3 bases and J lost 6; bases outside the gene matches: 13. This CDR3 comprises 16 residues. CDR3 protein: CAISEKEGGAGKTQYF. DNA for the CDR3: TGTGCCATCAGTGAAAAGGAGGGAGGGGCGGGGAAGACCCAGTACTTC.

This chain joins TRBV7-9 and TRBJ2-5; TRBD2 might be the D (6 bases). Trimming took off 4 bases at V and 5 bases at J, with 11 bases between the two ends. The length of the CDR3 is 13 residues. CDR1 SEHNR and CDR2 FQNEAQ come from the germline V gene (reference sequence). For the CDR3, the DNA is TGTGCCAGCAGCTGGAGGGGAGCCGAGACCCAGTACTTC. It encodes CASSWRGAETQYF.